Sequencing of this T cell receptor beta chain was carried out in a study of OX40 agonist ivuxolimab in advanced cancers. Study results and limitations: There were, on average, more expanded clones in CD8+ T cells than in CD4+.

After removal of 5 bases from V and 4 bases from J, the junction contained 6 bases not matched to a gene. The CDR3 contains 15 residues. Per germline, CDR1 PRHDT and CDR2 FYEKMQ (reference sequence). Concerning this clone itself: The antigen is unknown.

Data came from immunoSEQ multiplex PCR; TCRdb stores just in-frame clones and leaves some out. The sample has 100,000 to 120,000 clones; 85% to 95% are singletons. This clonotype originated in an adult with an advanced solid tumor such as melanoma, head and neck, liver or kidney cancer. The rearrangement links TRBV13 to TRBJ2-1, with 9 bases identical to TRBD2. The sample was CD4+ or CD8+ T cells sorted from blood, taken in a trial of the OX40 agonist ivuxolimab. The DNA of the CDR3 is TGTGCCAGCAGCGCTGGACTAGCGACGTACAATGAGCAGTTCTTC. Its protein is CASSAGLATYNEQFF.